The 30 T cell receptor beta chains below all came from one sample that was sequenced in a study of T cell repertoires in cytomegalovirus infection. One entry per CDR3 protein results from TCRdb running MiXCR on the reads. The sample records fewer than 550,000 distinct CDR3 sequences, 15% to 20% being singletons. Input material: CD8+ T cells from PBMCs. The origin of the receptors is a human donor in good health (CMV status not recorded). Some clones in this sample may be carry-over from other donors' samples.

This clonotype was seen repeatedly, ten times or more. At one end the junction does not follow the germline gene, possibly because of a read error. The CDR3 is CASISDTLYF. The CDR3 DNA sequence: TGTGCCAGCATTTCAGACACCCTGTACTTC. J is TRBJ1-2 and V is TRBV12-3 or TRBV12-4; D unresolved. The CDR3 is 10 amino acids.

The chain links TRBV13 to TRBJ2-1; D gene ambiguous. Trimming took 2 bases from V and 4 from J, leaving 9 bases between them. Looked up from germline, CDR1 is PRHDT and CDR2 is FYEKMQ (reference sequence). This CDR3 has 14 amino acids. The CDR3 DNA follows: TGTGCCAGCAGCTTAAGTCACCTTTACAATGAGCAGTTCTTC. It translates to CASSLSHLYNEQFF.

This clonotype showed up just a few times. The V call is TRBV19, the J call TRBJ2-3; D is possibly TRBD2 (6 bases). This CDR3 comprises 16 residues. V lost 4 bases and J 2 bases, leaving 16 bases between the germline ends. From germline, CDR1 is LNHDA and CDR2 SQIVND (reference sequence). The CDR3 coding sequence is TGTGCCAGTAGTAGCCTCGGTCGGGGGTCCACAGATACGCAGTATTTT. Protein sequence: CASSSLGRGSTDTQYF.

The table lists this clonotype with many counts. The rearrangement links TRBV7-8 to TRBJ2-1, with D possibly being TRBD1 (6 bases). Trimming stripped 7 bases from V and 3 bases from J, with 19 bases between. This CDR3 contains 16 residues. Germline CDR1 SGHVS, CDR2 FQNEAQ. CDR3 residues: CASILTGGLHYNEQFF. CDR3 DNA: TGTGCCAGCATCCTCACTGGGGGCTTACACTACAATGAGCAGTTCTTC.

Turning to this clonotype: This CDR3 is missing its conserved last phenylalanine or tryptophan, likely due to a read error. The gene calls are TRBV6-5 and TRBJ2-1; D unresolved. V lost 11 bases, J lost 7 bases, and 21 bases lay in between. Germline CDR1 reads MNHEY; CDR2 reads SVGAGI. The CDR3 is made up of 14 amino acids. DNA for the CDR3: TGTGCCCGCCGCCCTAAGGCACCAACAAATGAGCAGTTCTTA. This sequence encodes CARRPKAPTNEQFL.

This clonotype was recorded many times. The chain joins TRBV10-3 to TRBJ2-2; the match to TRBD1 covers 8 bases. Germline CDR1 ENHRY, CDR2 SYGVKD. The CDR3 is 12 amino acids. V trimming: 11 bases; J trimming: 1 base; junction bases outside the gene matches: 0. Here the CDR3 DNA reads TGTGCCGGACAGGGGAACACCGGGGAGCTGTTTTTT. This sequence encodes CAGQGNTGELFF.

CDR3 amino acids: CASTPGYNEQFF. CDR3 sequence (DNA): TGTGCCAGCACCCCGGGATACAATGAGCAGTTCTTC. The rearrangement links TRBV28 to TRBJ2-1; a possible D gene is TRBD2 (5 bases). From germline, CDR1 is MDHEN and CDR2 SYDVKM. V gave up 7 bases and J gave up 4 bases, with 8 bases separating them. CDR3 length: 12 amino acids. The full variable domain, completed using reference TRBV28 and TRBJ2-1, is DVKVTQSSRYLVKRTGEKVFLECVQDMDHENMFWYRQDPGLGLRLIYFSYDVKMKEKGDIPEGYSVSREKKERFSLILESASTNQTSMYLCASTPGYNEQFFGPGTRLTVL.

The rearrangement links TRBV30 to TRBJ2-2; TRBD2 agrees at 7 bases. J lost 2 bases, V lost 4 bases, and 10 bases had no gene match. The CDR3 covers 16 residues. Looked up from germline, CDR1 is GTSNPN and CDR2 is SVGIG (reference sequence). The CDR3 reads CAWTLGEGLNTGELFF. DNA for the CDR3: TGTGCCTGGACTCTTGGGGAGGGGTTAAACACCGGGGAGCTGTTTTTT. Based on the CDR3 plus reference TRBV30 and TRBJ2-2, the full variable domain is SQTIHQWPATLVQPVGSPLSLECTVEGTSNPNLYWYRQAAGRGLQLLFYSVGIGQISSEVPQNLSASRPQDRQFILSSKKLLLSDSGFYLCAWTLGEGLNTGELFFGEGSRLTVL.

This clonotype occurred many times. V is TRBV7-9 and J is TRBJ2-1, with TRBD2 as a possible D gene (6 bases). Trimming took off 5 bases at V and 8 bases at J, with 7 bases between the two ends. Germline CDR1 and CDR2: SEHNR and FQNEAQ (reference sequence). The CDR3 contains 11 residues. CDR3 coding DNA: TGTGCCAGCAGCCCTAGCGATGAGCAGTTCTTC. It specifies CASSPSDEQFF.

This clonotype was found a few times. The V call is TRBV29-1, the J call TRBJ1-2, with D unresolved. The V gene lost 2 bases and the J gene lost 5 bases, with 21 bases spanning the gap. CDR3 length: 16 amino acids. The V gene's germline CDR1 is SQVTM and CDR2 ANQGSEA. In DNA form, the CDR3 reads TGCAGCGTTGAATCGGCGGAACCTGATAGGGTATATGGCTACACCTTC. Amino acid sequence: CSVESAEPDRVYGYTF.

This clonotype was detected many times. V gene TRBV7-8 combines with J gene TRBJ2-5; perhaps TRBD1 as D (5 bases). Trimming took off 2 bases at V and 5 bases at J, with 9 bases between the two ends. Germline CDR1 is SGHVS and CDR2 is FQNEAQ. This CDR3 has 13 residues. The CDR3 here is CASSLQGVETQYF. The CDR3 nucleotides read TGTGCCAGCAGCTTACAGGGTGTGGAGACCCAGTACTTC.

Worth noting for this clonotype: A junction boundary mismatches the germline segment, possibly from a read error. The chain recombines TRBV6-8 with TRBJ1-4; tentatively, D is TRBD1 (6 bases). The CDR3 has 13 residues. Germline lookup yields CDR1 MNHGY and CDR2 SAAAGT. The CDR3 sequence: CASKQGLNEILFF. The CDR3 nucleotides read TGTGCCAGCAAACAGGGCCTTAATGAAATACTGTTTTTT.

This clonotype was picked up many times. The J gene is TRBJ1-2, the V gene TRBV7-9; D uncertain. The germline gives CDR1 SEHNR, CDR2 FQNEAQ (reference sequence). V lost 2 bases to trimming and J lost 1 base, with 5 bases between them. The CDR3 length is 13 residues. CDR3 protein: CASSLWDNYGYTF. CDR3 sequence (DNA): TGTGCCAGCAGCTTATGGGATAACTATGGCTACACCTTC.

As regards this clonotype: This may come from a read error, since a much larger clone is one base off. The chain joins TRBV7-9 to TRBJ2-1, with D possibly being TRBD2 (6 bases). Germline V gives CDR1 SEHNR, CDR2 FQNEAQ (reference sequence). This CDR3 region has 17 residues. The CDR3: CASSLEVGGAAYNVQFF. For the CDR3, the DNA is TGTGCCAGCAGCTTAGAAGTCGGCGGGGCAGCCTACAATGTGCAGTTCTTC.

V usage is TRBV5-4 and J usage is TRBJ2-3; 11 nucleotides match TRBD2. The CDR3 totals 16 residues. The V segment lost 4 bases and the J segment 1 base; nucleotides outside the gene matches: 5. CDR1 and CDR2 (germline): SGHNT, YYREEE (reference sequence). The CDR3 nucleotides read TGTGCCAGCAGCCCTACGGGACTAGCGGGCACAGATACGCAGTATTTT. Encoded protein: CASSPTGLAGTDTQYF.

This clonotype has a count of ten or more. The rearrangement joins TRBV7-9 to TRBJ1-1; D gene uncertain. V lost 3 bases, J lost 1 base, and 9 bases lay in between. This CDR3 comprises 14 residues. CDR1 is SEHNR and CDR2 is FQNEAQ in the germline V gene (reference sequence). CDR3 nucleotides: TGTGCCAGCAGCTTGAAGGCCAGGAACACTGAAGCTTTCTTT. It encodes CASSLKARNTEAFF.

This clonotype came up many times. This chain uses TRBV7-6 with TRBJ1-4; D may be TRBD1 (6 bases). The CDR3 length is 16 residues. The ends were cut back, 5 bases at V and 1 base at J, with 14 bases in the middle. The V gene's germline CDR1 is SGHVS and CDR2 FNYEAQ. The CDR3 sequence: CASSPRTVGTNEKLFF. The CDR3 DNA follows: TGTGCCAGCAGCCCCAGGACAGTTGGAACTAATGAAAAACTGTTTTTT.

This clonotype came up many times. The rearrangement joins TRBV7-6 to TRBJ2-1; D gene unclear. CDR3 length: 16 residues. V was pared by 5 bases and J by 1 base, with 15 bases between. Germline loops: CDR1 SGHVS, CDR2 FNYEAQ. In DNA, the CDR3 is TGTGCCAGCAGCCCCTCCCGGCAGGTTTCCTACAATGAGCAGTTCTTC. Protein product: CASSPSRQVSYNEQFF.

In its sample, this clonotype was seen many times. This chain links TRBV20-1 with TRBJ2-1; no firm D call. This CDR3 is 17 amino acids long. Trimming left V 1 base short and J 3 bases short, with 19 bases between. Germline CDR1 reads DFQATT; CDR2 reads SNEGSKA (reference sequence). The CDR3 DNA sequence: TGCAGTGCTAGAGTGGGTTTAGCAGTTAACTACTACAATGAGCAGTTCTTC. The encoded protein is CSARVGLAVNYYNEQFF.

This clonotype was counted a few times. CDR3 bases: TGCGCCAGCAGCTATAGTGGTGGGTCTCACTATGGCTACACCTTC. Protein: CASSYSGGSHYGYTF. The genes are TRBV4-1 and TRBJ1-2; no clear D. The CDR3 has 15 residues. V dropped 5 bases and J dropped 3 bases, with 16 bases sitting between them. The V gene's germline CDR1 is MGHRA and CDR2 YSYEKL.

The chain recombines TRBV19 with TRBJ2-3, with TRBD2 identical over 7 bases. Trimming removed 3 bases from V and 1 base from J; junction bases left unmatched: 13. Germline V lookup: CDR1 LNHDA, CDR2 SQIVND (reference sequence). There are 18 residues in the CDR3. The CDR3 here is CASSISLRSGVGTDTQYF. Written as DNA, the CDR3 is TGTGCCAGTAGTATTTCCCTCCGGAGCGGGGTGGGCACAGATACGCAGTATTTT.

This chain uses TRBV9 with TRBJ2-7; D is undetermined. The V gene lost 4 bases and the J gene lost 1 base, with 12 bases spanning the gap. CDR1 SGDLS and CDR2 YYNGEE come from the germline V gene. This CDR3 has 14 residues. Here the CDR3 DNA reads TGTGCCAGCAGCCCCGAGCCCTTTTCCTACGAGCAGTACTTC. Translating it yields CASSPEPFSYEQYF.

The chain has TRBV10-3 and TRBJ1-1; the D gene is possibly TRBD1 (6 bases). The V and J ends lost 4 bases and 5 bases respectively, with 17 bases between them. Germline values: CDR1 ENHRY, CDR2 SYGVKD. The CDR3 extends over 15 amino acids. The CDR3 spells CAISGGQSTRTEAFF. The CDR3 region has the DNA TGTGCCATCAGTGGAGGACAGTCCACGAGGACTGAAGCTTTCTTT.

This clonotype has ten or more counts. This chain uses TRBV2 with TRBJ1-2; no definite D call. Per germline, CDR1 SNHLY and CDR2 FYNNEI. V was clipped by 9 bases and J by 3 bases, with 8 bases between them. The CDR3 runs 11 residues. CDR3: CARDGHYGYTF. The DNA of the CDR3 is TGTGCCAGGGACGGCCACTATGGCTACACCTTC. Full variable domain (missing parts from reference TRBV2 and TRBJ1-2): EPEVTQTPSHQVTQMGQEVILRCVPISNHLYFYWYRQILGQKVEFLVSFYNNEISEKSEIFDDQFSVERPDGSNFTLKIRSTKLEDSAMYFCARDGHYGYTFGSGTRLTVV.

V is TRBV5-1 and J is TRBJ2-2; 9 nucleotides match TRBD1. The CDR3 consists of 14 residues. Germline loops: CDR1 SGHRS, CDR2 YFSETQ. The V segment lost 4 bases and the J segment 6 bases; nucleotides outside the gene matches: 4. CDR3 residues: CASSAGQGSGELFF. The CDR3 bases are TGCGCCAGCAGCGCGGGACAGGGTTCCGGGGAGCTGTTTTTT.

This clonotype was observed a handful of times. The chain employs TRBV20-1 and TRBJ2-4; TRBD1 is a possible D gene (6 bases). The V end lost 6 bases, the J end lost 3 bases, and 18 bases lay between the germline ends. The CDR3 covers 15 residues. Germline V gene sequence: CDR1 DFQATT, CDR2 SNEGSKA (reference sequence). CDR3 in amino acids: CSATGFRGSKNIQYF. The CDR3 DNA reads TGCAGTGCAACAGGGTTTCGGGGAAGCAAAAACATTCAGTACTTC.

In its sample, this clonotype was seen many times. This chain joins TRBV10-3 and TRBJ1-6, with a weak D call TRBD1 (6 bases). The CDR3 totals 16 residues. The germline CDR1 and CDR2 sequences are ENHRY and SYGVKD. The V and J ends lost 0 bases and 4 bases respectively, with 10 bases between them. The CDR3 region has the DNA TGTGCCATCAGTGAGTCGGGACACGAGTATAATTCACCCCTCCACTTT. Translating it yields CAISESGHEYNSPLHF.

The sample holds a few counts of this clonotype. The rearrangement joins TRBV20-1 to TRBJ2-7; 7 bases are shared with TRBD2. The CDR3 is made up of 15 amino acids. The germline gives CDR1 DFQATT, CDR2 SNEGSKA (reference sequence). The J segment lost 2 bases and the V segment lost 0 bases, leaving 7 bases of the junction unmatched. CDR3: CSARDRREGPYEQYF. CDR3 nucleotide sequence: TGCAGTGCTAGAGACCGAAGGGAGGGCCCCTACGAGCAGTACTTC.

Concerning this clonotype itself: Its ends do not fully match the called genes, so a read error is possible. The chain has TRBV7-6 and TRBJ2-7, with no clear D. The CDR3 covers 14 residues. Germline V CDR1 and CDR2: SGHVS, FNYEAQ. CDR3 residues: CASSSLDVSYEKYF. The CDR3 nucleotides are TGTGCCAGCAGCTCTCTGGACGTCTCCTACGAGAAGTACTTC.

This clonotype was recorded many times. The V gene is TRBV23-1, the J gene TRBJ2-7, with D maybe TRBD1 (6 bases). TRBV23-1 is filed as an ORF, its function uncertain. This CDR3 has 14 amino acids. Trimming removed 9 bases at V and 4 bases at J, with 19 bases between. CDR3 loop: CARNTSFRGYEQYF. In DNA, the CDR3 is TGCGCCAGAAATACGTCTTTCAGGGGTTACGAGCAGTACTTC.